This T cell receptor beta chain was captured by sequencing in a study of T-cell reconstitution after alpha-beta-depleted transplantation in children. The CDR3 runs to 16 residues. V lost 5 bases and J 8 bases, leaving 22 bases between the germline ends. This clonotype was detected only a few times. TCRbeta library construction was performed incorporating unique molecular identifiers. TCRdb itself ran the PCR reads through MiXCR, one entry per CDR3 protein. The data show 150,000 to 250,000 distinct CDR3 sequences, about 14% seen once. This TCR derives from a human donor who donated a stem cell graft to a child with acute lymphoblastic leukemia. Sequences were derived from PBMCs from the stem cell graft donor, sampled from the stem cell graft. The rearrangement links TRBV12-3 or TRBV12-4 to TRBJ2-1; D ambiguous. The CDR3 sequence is CASSHQRVRLVDEQFF. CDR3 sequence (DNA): TGTGCCAGCAGTCACCAACGGGTCCGCCTCGTGGATGAGCAGTTCTTC.